This T cell receptor (beta chain) was retrieved from a study of shared clonotypes between healthy human individuals. Findings and limits, study-wide: Though the depth was large, rarefaction showed that sorted-subset sequencing was incomplete.

In its sample, this clone was seen once. Antigen unknown. Sequenced by immunoSEQ multiplex PCR; TCRdb stores in-frame clones only, minus some. Of 2,500,000 or so clones listed, roughly 90% are singletons. The CDR3 runs 13 residues. From germline, CDR1 is MNHEY and CDR2 SVGAGI. V lost 5 bases and J lost 4; bases outside the gene matches: 3. The sample was naive CD4+ T cells from PBMCs. Subset in this sample: CD45RA+ positively selected. The sequence came from a man aged 18 to 30 in good health. Some clones in this sample may be carry-over from other donors' samples. The chain carries TRBV6-5 and TRBJ2-7; TRBD1 agrees at 9 bases. CDR3: CASSQQGAYEQYF. In DNA, the CDR3 is TGTGCCAGCAGTCAACAGGGGGCGTACGAGCAGTACTTC.